These T cell receptor beta chains were read from a single sample in a study of metastatic and nonmetastatic thyroid tumors. TCRdb used MiXCR to call clones anew from the PCR reads. Of about 21,000 clones in the sample, approximately 30% were seen once. The sequenced sample consisted of adjacent normal tissue. The receptors originated from a female donor with papillary thyroid cancer or a benign thyroid nodule (not recorded which). Some clones in this sample may be carry-over from other donors' samples. CDR3s leave out the opening cysteine and the closing phenylalanine or tryptophan. A D gene is named only where the DNA matches it firmly.

J,length,V,D,CDR3
TRBJ1-6,13,TRBV27,-,ASSFGPTHNSPLH
TRBJ2-1,12,TRBV20-1,TRBD2,SARDGTRYNEQF
TRBJ1-4,13,TRBV28,TRBD1,ASSSPTGADEKLF
TRBJ2-3,12,TRBV11-2,-,ASSTSFDTDTQY
TRBJ2-5,14,TRBV3-1,TRBD2,ASSHRARLAEETQY
TRBJ2-1,15,TRBV7-9,TRBD2,ASSPRTSGGFYNEQF
TRBJ2-5,14,TRBV9,-,ASSPGLASYLETQY
TRBJ2-1,12,TRBV27,-,ASSLLDSANEQF
TRBJ2-7,10,TRBV7-2,-,ASSTGTREQY
TRBJ2-3,12,TRBV20-1,-,SAGERGFTDTQY
TRBJ2-3,13,TRBV10-1,-,ASSDGSGGTDTQY
TRBJ1-1,10,TRBV12-3/TRBV12-4,TRBD1,ASSHRGTEAF
TRBJ1-1,11,TRBV6-1,TRBD1,ASSAGTGRLAF
TRBJ1-5,12,TRBV28,-,ASSLGQGNQPQH
TRBJ2-3,13,TRBV6-1,TRBD2,TSSEAAGGPDTQY
TRBJ2-5,11,TRBV29-1,-,SVISGGVETQY
TRBJ1-1,12,TRBV12-3/TRBV12-4,-,ASSLGALNTEAF
TRBJ2-1,10,TRBV7-3,-,ASGQMGNEQF
TRBJ2-5,13,TRBV4-3,TRBD2,ASSQTTSGQETQY
TRBJ2-2,11,TRBV10-1,-,ASSGTNTGELF
TRBJ2-3,12,TRBV12-3/TRBV12-4,-,ASSLSSHTDTQY
TRBJ2-7,10,TRBV2,TRBD1,ASSSRDRFWV
TRBJ2-3,12,TRBV20-1,TRBD1,SARTGDSTDTQY